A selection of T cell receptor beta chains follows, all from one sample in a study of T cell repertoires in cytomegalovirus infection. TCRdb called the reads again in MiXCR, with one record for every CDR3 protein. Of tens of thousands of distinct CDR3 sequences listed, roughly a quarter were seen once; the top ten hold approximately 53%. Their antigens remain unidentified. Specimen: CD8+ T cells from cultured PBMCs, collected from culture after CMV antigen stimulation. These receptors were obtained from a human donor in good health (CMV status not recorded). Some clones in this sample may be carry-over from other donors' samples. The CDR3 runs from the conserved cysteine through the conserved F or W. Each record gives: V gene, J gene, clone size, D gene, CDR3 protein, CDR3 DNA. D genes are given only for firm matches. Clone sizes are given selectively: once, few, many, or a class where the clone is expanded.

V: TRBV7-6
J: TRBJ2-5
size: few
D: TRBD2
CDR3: CASSRTGGTQYF
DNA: TGTGCCAGCAGCCGGACGGGGGGGACCCAGTACTTC

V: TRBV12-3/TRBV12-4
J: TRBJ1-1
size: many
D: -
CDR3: CASSFPRAENTEAFF
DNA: TGTGCCAGCAGTTTCCCTCGGGCGGAGAACACTGAAGCTTTCTTT

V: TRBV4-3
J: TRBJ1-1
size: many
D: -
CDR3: CASSHPGTPGGTEAFF
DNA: TGCGCCAGCAGCCATCCCGGGACCCCCGGAGGGACTGAAGCTTTCTTT

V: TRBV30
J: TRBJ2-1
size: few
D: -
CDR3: CAWISHNEQFF
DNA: TGTGCCTGGATTTCTCACAATGAGCAGTTCTTC

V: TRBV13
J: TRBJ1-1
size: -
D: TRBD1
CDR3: CASREDRGGTEAFF
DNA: TGTGCCAGCAGAGAGGACAGGGGTGGGACTGAAGCTTTCTTT

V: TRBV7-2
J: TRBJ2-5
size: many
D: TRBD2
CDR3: CASSLGGGPGETQYF
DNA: TGTGCCAGCAGCTTGGGGGGAGGGCCGGGAGAGACCCAGTACTTC

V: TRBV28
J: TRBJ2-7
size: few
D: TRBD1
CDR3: CASSFSGTGTGKQYF
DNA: TGTGCCAGCAGTTTCTCCGGGACAGGGACGGGAAAGCAGTACTTC

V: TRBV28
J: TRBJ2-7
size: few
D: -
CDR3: CASSRKYEQYF
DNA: TGTGCCAGCAGCCGGAAATACGAGCAGTACTTC

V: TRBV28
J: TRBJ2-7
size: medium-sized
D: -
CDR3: CASTPPRGQQYF
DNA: TGTGCCAGCACCCCTCCTCGGGGTCAGCAGTACTTC

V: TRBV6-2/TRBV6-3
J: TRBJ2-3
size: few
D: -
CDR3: CASSYGAGSDTQYF
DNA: TGTGCCAGCAGTTACGGGGCAGGCTCAGATACGCAGTATTTT

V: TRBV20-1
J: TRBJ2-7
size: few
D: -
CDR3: CSARGPELAVDEQYF
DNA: TGCAGTGCTAGAGGGCCAGAGTTAGCGGTGGACGAGCAGTACTTC